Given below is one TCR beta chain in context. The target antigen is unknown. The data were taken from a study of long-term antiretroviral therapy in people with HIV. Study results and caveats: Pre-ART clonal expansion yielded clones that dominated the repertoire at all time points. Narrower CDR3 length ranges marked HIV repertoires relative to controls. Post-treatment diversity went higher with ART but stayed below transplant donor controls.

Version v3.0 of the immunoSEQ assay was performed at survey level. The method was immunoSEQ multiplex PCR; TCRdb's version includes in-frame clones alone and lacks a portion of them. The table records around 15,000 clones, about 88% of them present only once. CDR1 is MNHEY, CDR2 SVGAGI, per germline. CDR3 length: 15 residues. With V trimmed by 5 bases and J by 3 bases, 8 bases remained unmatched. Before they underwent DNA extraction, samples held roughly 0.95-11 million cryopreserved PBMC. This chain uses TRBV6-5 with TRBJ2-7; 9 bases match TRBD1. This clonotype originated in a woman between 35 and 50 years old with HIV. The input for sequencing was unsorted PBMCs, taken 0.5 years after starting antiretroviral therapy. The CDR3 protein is CASSPRQGGFYEQYF. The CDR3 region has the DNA TGTGCCAGCAGTCCTAGACAGGGGGGATTCTACGAGCAGTACTTC.